This TCR beta chain is drawn from a study of cytomegalovirus exposure and HLA in healthy donors. The PCR contained 60 Vbeta and 13 Jbeta primers. Clones were read by immunoSEQ multiplex PCR, and TCRdb kept only the in-frame ones, dropping some. The sample records roughly 90,000 clones, about nine tenths being singletons. Trimming removed 0 bases from V and 6 bases from J, with 9 bases in between. The CDR3 is 13 residues long. Germline assignment: CDR1 SGHNT and CDR2 YYREEE (reference sequence). Sequenced input: PBMCs. The receptor's source is a man younger than 35 in good health and CMV-seronegative. V usage is TRBV5-4 and J usage is TRBJ1-1; a possible D gene is TRBD1 (5 bases). CDR3 sequence (DNA): TGTGCCAGCAGCTTGGCGGGGGGGGCTGAAGCTTTCTTT. This sequence encodes CASSLAGGAEAFF.